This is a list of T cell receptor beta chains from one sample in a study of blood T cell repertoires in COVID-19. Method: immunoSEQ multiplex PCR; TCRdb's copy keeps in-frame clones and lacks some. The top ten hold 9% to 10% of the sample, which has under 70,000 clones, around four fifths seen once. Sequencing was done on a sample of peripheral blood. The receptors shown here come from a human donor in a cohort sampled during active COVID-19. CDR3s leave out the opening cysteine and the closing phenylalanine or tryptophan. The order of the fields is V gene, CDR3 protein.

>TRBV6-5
ASRSGHTGYT
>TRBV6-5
ASSPGGSSYNEQF
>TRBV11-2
ASSSRLAPRVEQF
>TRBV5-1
ASSLDGPPGELF
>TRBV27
ASRRTGTLGKLF
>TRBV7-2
ASSALAGRTYEQY
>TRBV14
ASSQDRLANYRGYNEQF
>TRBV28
ASSPPLAGAPSYEQY
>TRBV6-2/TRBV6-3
ASSLTSGKYEQY
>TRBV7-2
ASSPRRGATNEKLF
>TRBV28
ASSLSGGLREQF
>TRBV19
ASSGTGGYGYT
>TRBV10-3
ATTPWTSGSRSSYEQY
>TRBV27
ASSLRTPASNQPQH
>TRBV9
ASSGDRGGDETQY
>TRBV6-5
ATNARGWGNTEAF
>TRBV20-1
SASEAALEQY
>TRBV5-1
ASSFQGGQGTEAF
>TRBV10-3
AIRDSSGNTIY
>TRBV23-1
ASSHFQGLKDRGSQPQH
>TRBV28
ASSTGTGTDEQY
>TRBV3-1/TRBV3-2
ASSQVASVTQETQY
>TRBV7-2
ASSLLHGQLSYEQY
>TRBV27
ASSSGQGYEQY
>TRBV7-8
ASSLRPPGGDTEAF
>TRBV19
ASSTTGTGNIQY
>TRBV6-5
ASREAPWEQY
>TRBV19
ASSIGQGYGEQY
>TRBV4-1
ASSQETGVGNTIY
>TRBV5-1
ASSRVEQRGGEQY
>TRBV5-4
ASSLDRLGYEQY
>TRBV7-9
ASSQGTSGNTIY
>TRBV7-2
ASSQGTGLNTEAF
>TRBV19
ASIGQYSNQPQH
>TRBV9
ASSVRPETNYGYT
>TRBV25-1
SRDSPRIEKLF
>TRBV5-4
ASSFGGGPGAGANVLT
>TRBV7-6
ASSTPTGSGETQY
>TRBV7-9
ASSLDEETQY
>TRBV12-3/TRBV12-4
ASSSGARVGYT
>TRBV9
ASSYTTVREFSYEQY
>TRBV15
ATSRDGGIQI
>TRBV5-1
ASRREENTEAF
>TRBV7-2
ASSPGPVNYGYT
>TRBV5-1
ASSSRLAGANYEQY
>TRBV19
ASSIVLDRETEAF
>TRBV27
ASSLFRGTGELF
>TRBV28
ASRTGPLYEQY
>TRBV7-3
ASRGTPGGEQY
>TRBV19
ASSRANSADTQY
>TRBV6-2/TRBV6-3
ASSQPGTGYTEAF